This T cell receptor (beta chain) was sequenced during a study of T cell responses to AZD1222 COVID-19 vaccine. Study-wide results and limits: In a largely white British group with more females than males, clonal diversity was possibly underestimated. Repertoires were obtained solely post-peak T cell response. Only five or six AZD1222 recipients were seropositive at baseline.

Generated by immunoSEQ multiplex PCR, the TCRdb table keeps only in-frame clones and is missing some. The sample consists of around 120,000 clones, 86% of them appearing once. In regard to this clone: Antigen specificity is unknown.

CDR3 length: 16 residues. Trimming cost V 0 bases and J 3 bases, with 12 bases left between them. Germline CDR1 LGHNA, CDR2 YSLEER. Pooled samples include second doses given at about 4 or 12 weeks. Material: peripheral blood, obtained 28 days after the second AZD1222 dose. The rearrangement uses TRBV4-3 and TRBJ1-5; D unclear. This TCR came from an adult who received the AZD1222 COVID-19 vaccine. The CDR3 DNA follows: TGCGCCAGCAGCCAAGAGCCAGATCTTTCCAATCAGCCCCAGCATTTT. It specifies CASSQEPDLSNQPQHF.